Following are 9 T cell receptor beta chains from one sample sequenced in a study of memory CD4+ T cells and cytomegalovirus serostatus. The sort gate was single viable CD3+CD4+CD8-CD45RO+ cells for memory CD4+ T cells. Produced via immunoSEQ multiplex PCR; TCRdb's table is partial and in-frame only. The sample has tens of thousands of clones, approximately 80% seen once. The sample was memory CD4+ T cells from blood. The receptors shown here come from an adult in good health and CMV-seropositive.

J is TRBJ2-1 and V is TRBV9, with D possibly TRBD1 on 6 matching bases. The CDR3 runs 14 residues. Looked up from germline, CDR1 is SGDLS and CDR2 is YYNGEE. Trimming took 4 bases from V and 9 from J, leaving 17 bases between them. DNA for the CDR3: TGTGCCAGCAGCCCCACACCTGGACAGTCTGAGCAGTTCTTC. As protein: CASSPTPGQSEQFF.

The CDR3: CASSEAWVGTTEAFF. DNA of the CDR3: TGTGCCAGCAGTGAAGCCTGGGTGGGGACCACTGAAGCTTTCTTT. The rearrangement uses TRBV6-1 and TRBJ1-1; a weak D match, TRBD1 (5 bases). Germline CDR1 and CDR2: MNHNS and SASEGT. The CDR3 is 15 residues long. V was pared by 0 bases and J by 4 bases, with 12 bases between.

The chain combines TRBV2 with TRBJ2-7; a weak D match, TRBD1 (6 bases). Germline values: CDR1 SNHLY, CDR2 FYNNEI. The V end lost 10 bases, the J end lost 5 bases, and 15 bases lay between the germline ends. CDR3 length: 12 residues. This CDR3 is CAKSVPGDEQYF. CDR3 in DNA: TGTGCCAAATCGGTCCCAGGGGACGAGCAGTACTTC. Full variable domain (rest looked up from reference TRBV2 and TRBJ2-7): EPEVTQTPSHQVTQMGQEVILRCVPISNHLYFYWYRQILGQKVEFLVSFYNNEISEKSEIFDDQFSVERPDGSNFTLKIRSTKLEDSAMYFCAKSVPGDEQYFGPGTRLTVT.

This clone appeared a single time. V and J are TRBV29-1 and TRBJ2-3; unclear D gene. The length of the CDR3 is 10 residues. V shed 7 bases and J shed 2 bases, with 4 bases lying between them. Per the germline V gene, CDR1 is SQVTM and CDR2 is ANQGSEA. CDR3 nucleotide sequence: TGCAGCGCACCCACAGATACGCAGTATTTT. This codes for CSAPTDTQYF.

V is TRBV7-9 and J is TRBJ2-1; weak D call: TRBD2 (6 bases). CDR3 length: 15 residues. Between the trimmed V and J ends, which lost 2 bases and 8 bases, there was a span of 16 bases. Germline V gene data show CDR1 as SEHNR and CDR2 as FQNEAQ (reference sequence). CDR3: CASSLIRGGEDEQFF. CDR3 bases: TGTGCCAGCAGCTTAATAAGAGGAGGGGAAGATGAGCAGTTCTTC.

The table lists this clone with a count of one. The chain joins TRBV27 to TRBJ2-4, with a weak D call TRBD1 (5 bases). Trimming shortened V by 3 bases and J by 0 bases, and 15 bases separated the two germline ends. CDR1 MNHEY and CDR2 SMNVEV come from the germline V gene (reference sequence). The CDR3 runs to 17 residues. The CDR3 DNA is TGTGCCAGCAGTTTTAAGGGGCAGCCTCTAGCCAAAAACATTCAGTACTTC. Protein: CASSFKGQPLAKNIQYF.

This clone came up a few times. This rearrangement joins TRBV2 to TRBJ2-4; TRBD2 might be the D (6 bases). With 6 bases removed from V and 5 bases from J, the gap between germline ends came to 14 bases. CDR1 and CDR2 (germline): SNHLY, FYNNEI. CDR3 length: 14 residues. CDR3 loop: CASRAGFRQNIQYF. The CDR3 DNA reads TGTGCCAGCAGGGCGGGGTTTCGACAAAACATTCAGTACTTC. Supplemented by reference TRBV2 and TRBJ2-4, the full variable domain reads EPEVTQTPSHQVTQMGQEVILRCVPISNHLYFYWYRQILGQKVEFLVSFYNNEISEKSEIFDDQFSVERPDGSNFTLKIRSTKLEDSAMYFCASRAGFRQNIQYFGAGTRLSVL.

The V gene is TRBV28, the J gene TRBJ1-4; D remains ambiguous. Germline assignment: CDR1 MDHEN and CDR2 SYDVKM. The CDR3 length is 16 residues. V lost 5 bases to trimming and J lost 0 bases, with 13 bases between them. Written as DNA, the CDR3 is TGTGCCAGCAGTCCGTATTGGGGTGCAACTAATGAAAAACTGTTTTTT. This translates into CASSPYWGATNEKLFF.

This clone was found once. The chain links TRBV5-1 to TRBJ2-7; TRBD2 matches at 8 bases. CDR1 is SGHRS, CDR2 YFSETQ, per germline. V gave up 0 bases and J gave up 7 bases; unmatched junction bases: 6. The CDR3 has 14 amino acids. The CDR3 loop reads CASSLVAGGEEQYF. The CDR3 region has the DNA TGCGCCAGCAGCTTGGTGGCCGGGGGGGAGGAGCAGTACTTC.